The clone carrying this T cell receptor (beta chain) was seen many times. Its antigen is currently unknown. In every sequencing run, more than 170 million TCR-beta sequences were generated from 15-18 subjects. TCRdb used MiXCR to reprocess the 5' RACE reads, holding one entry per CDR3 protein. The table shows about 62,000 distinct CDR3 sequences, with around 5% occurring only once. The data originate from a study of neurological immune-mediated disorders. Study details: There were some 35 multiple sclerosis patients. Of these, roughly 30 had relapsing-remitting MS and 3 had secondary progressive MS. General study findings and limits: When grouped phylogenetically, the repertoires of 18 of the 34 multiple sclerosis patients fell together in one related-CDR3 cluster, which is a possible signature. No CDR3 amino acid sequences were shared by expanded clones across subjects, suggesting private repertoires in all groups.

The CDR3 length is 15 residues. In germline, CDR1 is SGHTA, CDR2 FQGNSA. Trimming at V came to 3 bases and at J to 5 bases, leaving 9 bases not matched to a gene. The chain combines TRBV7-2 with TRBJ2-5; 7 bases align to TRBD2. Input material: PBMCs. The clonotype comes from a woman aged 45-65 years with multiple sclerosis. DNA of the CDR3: TGTGCCAGCAGCTTCGGAGCGGGGTCTGGTGAGACCCAGTACTTC. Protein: CASSFGAGSGETQYF.